The source of this T cell receptor delta chain is a study of Vδ1+ human thymocytes. Study observations and caveats: Many TRG clonotypes were shared between donors; TRD repertoires were essentially private. Unlike peripheral blood Vdelta1+ controls, thymic delta-chain sequences included about 20% Vdelta2 and few Vdelta3. Thymic TRG and TRD repertoires appeared highly polyclonal, with Gaussian CDR3 length distributions.

Unmatched junction bases numbered 11, after V lost 2 bases and J lost 2 bases. CDR1 is TSWWSYY and CDR2 is QGS in the germline V gene. CDR3 length: 18 residues. Thymocytes were sorted as CD3+ TCRVdelta1+ TCRVdelta2- after alphabeta T cell depletion. Purity of the sorted Vdelta1+ thymocytes ranged from about 97% to 99.6%. For this clone: Its antigen is not identified. A clone one base away is much larger, so this may be a read error. Other DNA sequences in the same sample also yield this CDR3.

The template was reverse-transcribed extracted RNA. The CDR3 regions were amplified by multiplex PCR from V-gene primers to a constant-region primer. TCRdb re-called the multiplex PCR reads through CATT. The sample consists of roughly 25,000 delta-chain clones, about 31% of them appearing once. The chain carries TRDV1 and TRDJ1; 10 bases fit TRDD3. The receptor comes from a boy under two years old who had congenital heart surgery. The sample comprised Vdelta1+ gamma-delta thymocytes from the thymus. Documented subset: FACS-sorted CD3+ TCRalphabeta- TCRVdelta1+ TCRVdelta2- thymocytes. CDR3 coding DNA: TGTGCTCTTGGGGAATCAAGACGTTCACTGGGGGATACCGATAAACTCATCTTT. Protein sequence: CALGESRRSLGDTDKLIF.